The 6 T cell receptor beta chains reported below all come from one sample, sequenced in a study of T cell responses to AZD1222 COVID-19 vaccine. Method: immunoSEQ multiplex PCR; TCRdb's copy keeps in-frame clones and lacks some. Among 150,000 to 200,000 clones listed, about 87% were seen once. Sequenced material: peripheral blood, taken 28 days after the second dose of the MenACWY control vaccine. The receptors were sampled from an adult who received the MenACWY meningococcal vaccine as a control.

The chain combines TRBV4-3 with TRBJ2-1; D is perhaps TRBD2 (5 bases). CDR1 is LGHNA, CDR2 YSLEER, per germline. The CDR3 sequence is 13 residues long. Trimming stripped 0 bases from V and 7 bases from J, with 7 bases between. CDR3 protein: CASSQDWRNEQFF. The CDR3 region has the DNA TGCGCCAGCAGCCAAGATTGGAGGAATGAGCAGTTCTTC.

The chain couples TRBV6-5 to TRBJ1-2, with D tentatively TRBD1 (5 bases). The germline CDR1 and CDR2 sequences are MNHEY and SVGAGI. This CDR3 is 12 amino acids long. The V and J ends lost 8 bases and 8 bases respectively, with 15 bases between them. In nucleotides, the CDR3 is TGTGCCAGCGGGGTAGGGGCATGGGGCTACACCTTC. As protein: CASGVGAWGYTF.

The CDR3 sequence: CASKGSGTYEQYF. CDR3 nucleotides: TGTGCCAGCAAGGGTAGCGGGACCTACGAGCAGTACTTC. The chain recombines TRBV28 with TRBJ2-7; TRBD2 aligns across 8 bases. CDR1 is MDHEN and CDR2 is SYDVKM in the germline V gene. With 7 bases clipped from V and 2 bases from J, the junction kept 4 bases outside the gene matches. The length of the CDR3 is 13 residues.

CDR3 protein: CSASREGGYNEQFF. The CDR3 nucleotides are TGCAGTGCTAGTCGTGAAGGGGGATACAATGAGCAGTTCTTC. The chain is built from TRBV20-1 and TRBJ2-1; perhaps TRBD1 as D (6 bases). Trimming took 3 bases from V and 4 from J, leaving 13 bases between them. Per the germline V gene, CDR1 is DFQATT and CDR2 is SNEGSKA (reference sequence). The CDR3 sequence is 14 residues long.

V and J are TRBV4-2 and TRBJ2-5, with D hard to call. Trimming stripped 0 bases from V and 4 bases from J, with 9 bases between. This CDR3 comprises 14 residues. Germline CDR1 LGHNA, CDR2 YNFKEQ. The CDR3 region is CASSQERLGETQYF. For the CDR3, the DNA is TGTGCCAGCAGCCAAGAGAGGTTGGGAGAGACCCAGTACTTC.

V and J are TRBV19 and TRBJ1-3; TRBD1 matches 7 bases. The CDR3 sequence is 13 residues long. The germline gives CDR1 LNHDA, CDR2 SQIVND (reference sequence). Trimming took 6 bases from V and 5 from J; bases not matched to a gene: 4. CDR3 in DNA: TGTGCCAGTAGCCAGGGACAGCGAAACACCATATATTTT. This codes for CASSQGQRNTIYF.